Below, 9 T cell receptor beta chains from the same sample are listed, as sequenced in a study of metastatic and nonmetastatic thyroid tumors. Thyroid surgery was preceded by no treatment in any patient. TCRdb re-clonotyped the PCR reads via MiXCR. The table records 7,000 to 9,500 clones, less than 25% of them present only once. The sample taken for sequencing was adjacent normal tissue. The receptors derive from a female donor with papillary thyroid cancer or a benign thyroid nodule (not recorded which). Some clones in this sample may be carry-over from other donors' samples.

This clone was picked up a small number of times. The junction does not match germline at one end; this may be a read error. This chain joins TRBV10-3 and TRBJ1-1, with 10 bases that match TRBD1. The germline V gene has CDR1 ENHRY and CDR2 SYGVKD. This CDR3 contains 15 residues. This chain's CDR3 is CAIRGGQGTNTEAFF. CDR3 coding DNA: TGTGCCATCAGGGGGGGACAGGGGACGAACACTGAAGCCTTCTTT.

Of note for this clone: A much more abundant neighbour one base away suggests this may be a read error. This specimen includes other DNA sequences encoding the same CDR3. The V call is TRBV20-1, the J call TRBJ2-5; either TRBD1 or TRBD2 may fit D (5 bases each). The V gene's germline CDR1 is DFQATT and CDR2 SNEGSKA (reference sequence). This CDR3 comprises 13 residues. Trimming pared 6 bases from V and 5 bases from J, leaving 16 bases between. The CDR3 loop reads CSASTGGWETQYF. The DNA for the CDR3 is TGCAGTGCATCTACAGGAGGCTGGGAGACCCAGTACTTC.

This clone turned up a few times. The V call is TRBV28, the J call TRBJ2-7; D might be TRBD2 (5 bases). This CDR3 comprises 15 residues. With 2 bases removed from V and 2 bases from J, the gap between germline ends came to 13 bases. The germline V gene encodes CDR1 MDHEN and CDR2 SYDVKM. CDR3 amino acids: CASSLRPVRAYEQYF. CDR3 coding DNA: TGTGCCAGCAGTTTAAGGCCAGTGAGGGCCTACGAGCAGTACTTC.

This clone was seen at least ten times. This chain uses TRBV18 with TRBJ1-1, with 7 bases fitting TRBD1. With V trimmed by 3 bases and J by 2 bases, 9 bases remained unmatched. Germline assignment: CDR1 KGHSH and CDR2 LQKENI. CDR3 length: 16 amino acids. As DNA, the CDR3 is TGTGCCAGCTCACCTCCTCGGACAGGACATAACACTGAAGCTTTCTTT. Translated, it gives CASSPPRTGHNTEAFF.

V and J are TRBV7-2 and TRBJ1-5, with a possible D match to TRBD1 (5 bases). CDR3 length equals 14 residues. The V and J ends lost 8 bases and 3 bases respectively, with 14 bases between them. Germline assignment: CDR1 SGHTA and CDR2 FQGNSA. Here the CDR3 reads CASGGGLSNQPQHF. The CDR3 bases are TGTGCCAGCGGCGGGGGACTTTCCAATCAGCCCCAGCATTTT. Looking up the rest from reference TRBV7-2 and TRBJ1-5 gives the full variable domain: GAGVSQSPSNKVTEKGKDVELRCDPISGHTALYWYRQSLGQGLEFLIYFQGNSAPDKSGLPSDRFSAERTGGSVSTLTIQRTQQEDSAVYLCASGGGLSNQPQHFGDGTRLSIL.

This clone was observed a handful of times. The chain employs TRBV12-3 or TRBV12-4 and TRBJ2-7; no reliable D call. The CDR3 has 12 amino acids. Trimming pared 3 bases from V and 3 bases from J, leaving 6 bases between. The CDR3 sequence is CASSFDLYEQYF. The CDR3, as DNA: TGTGCCAGCAGTTTCGACCTCTACGAGCAGTACTTC.

This clone was recorded many times. The J gene is TRBJ2-7, the V gene TRBV5-6, with D unresolved. Per germline, CDR1 SGHDT and CDR2 YYEEEE. With 0 bases removed from V and 4 bases from J, the gap between germline ends came to 14 bases. CDR3 size: 15 residues. The CDR3 DNA follows: TGTGCCAGCAGCTTGGTGGGGAAGGCCCCATACGAGCAGTACTTC. This gives the protein CASSLVGKAPYEQYF.

This clone is deemed medium-sized. Relative to the germline gene, one junction end is altered; a read error may explain this. The chain joins TRBV12-3 or TRBV12-4 to TRBJ1-2; 7 bases fit TRBD1. The CDR3 is 13 residues long. The CDR3 reads CASSRQGNSGYTF. The CDR3 DNA sequence: TGTGCCAGCAGTCGACAGGGTAACTCTGGCTACACCTTC.

This clone was observed many times. A read error may explain this, as a much larger clone is one base away. Other DNA variants within this sample encode the same CDR3. The gene calls are TRBV24-1 and TRBJ1-2, with a tentative D call TRBD1 (6 bases). The CDR3 length is 14 residues. V dropped 3 bases and J dropped 6 bases, with 13 bases sitting between them. The germline gives CDR1 KGHDR, CDR2 SFDVKD. CDR3 nucleotides: TGTGCCACCAGTGATCCGGGGCAGGGGAATGGCTACACCTTC. This sequence encodes CATSDPGQGNGYTF.